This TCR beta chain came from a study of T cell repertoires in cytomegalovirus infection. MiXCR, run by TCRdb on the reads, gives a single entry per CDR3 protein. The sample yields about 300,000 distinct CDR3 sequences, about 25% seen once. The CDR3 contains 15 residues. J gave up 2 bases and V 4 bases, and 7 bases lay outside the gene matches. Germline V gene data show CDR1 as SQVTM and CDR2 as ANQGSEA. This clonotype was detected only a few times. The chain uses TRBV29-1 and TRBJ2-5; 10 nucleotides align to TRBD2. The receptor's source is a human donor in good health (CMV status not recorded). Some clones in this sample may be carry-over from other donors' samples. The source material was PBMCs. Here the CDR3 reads CSVVGLAEPQETQYF. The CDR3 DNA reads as TGCAGCGTTGTAGGACTAGCGGAGCCACAAGAGACCCAGTACTTC. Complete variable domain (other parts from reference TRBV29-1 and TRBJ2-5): SAVISQKPSRDICQRGTSLTIQCQVDSQVTMMFWYRQQPGQSLTLIATANQGSEATYESGFVIDKFPISRPNLTFSTLTVSNMSPEDSSIYLCSVVGLAEPQETQYFGPGTRLLVL.